Listed below are T cell receptor beta chains from one sample, sequenced in a study of cytomegalovirus exposure and HLA in healthy donors. TCRdb's copy holds only in-frame clones and misses some; the assay was immunoSEQ multiplex PCR. The table records about 190,000 clones, around 87% of them present only once. The sample comprised PBMCs. All receptors come from a man aged 25 to 40 in good health and CMV-seronegative. Both conserved end residues are part of each CDR3. The D gene is left open where the match is weak.

V	J	D	CDR3	DNA
TRBV4-1	TRBJ2-7	-	CASSQDPYYEQYF	TGCGCCAGCAGCCAAGACCCGTATTACGAGCAGTACTTC
TRBV7-8	TRBJ2-7	-	CASSLKNEQYF	TGTGCCAGCAGCCTTAAAAACGAGCAGTACTTC
TRBV6-4	TRBJ2-7	-	CASSAPGKYEQYF	TGTGCCAGCAGTGCCCCCGGTAAGTACGAGCAGTACTTC
TRBV6-5	TRBJ1-1	-	CASAIQENTEAFF	TGTGCCAGCGCTATACAGGAAAACACTGAAGCTTTCTTT
TRBV4-1	TRBJ2-1	-	CASSQPSGATSPLNEQFF	TGCGCCAGCAGCCAGCCGTCTGGGGCAACTAGCCCGTTGAATGAGCAGTTCTTC
TRBV5-1	TRBJ2-1	-	CASSSLGQISYNEQFF	TGCGCCAGCAGCTCCCTGGGACAAATCTCCTACAATGAGCAGTTCTTC
TRBV7-2	TRBJ1-6	TRBD1	CASSPVGTGQRPLHF	TGTGCCAGCAGCCCCGTGGGGACAGGACAACGGCCCCTCCACTTT
TRBV7-8	TRBJ2-1	-	CASSFPVGSSYNEQFF	TGTGCCAGCAGCTTTCCGGTGGGGAGCTCCTACAATGAGCAGTTCTTC
TRBV7-9	TRBJ1-4	TRBD1	CASSFLQGAAEKLFF	TGTGCCAGCAGCTTCTTACAGGGGGCTGCCGAAAAACTGTTTTTT
TRBV6-1	TRBJ2-3	-	CASSERAMAGADTDTQYF	TGTGCCAGCAGTGAACGGGCTATGGCAGGGGCCGACACAGATACGCAGTATTTT
TRBV18	TRBJ2-7	TRBD1	CASSPPGQGYEQYF	TGTGCCAGCTCACCACCGGGACAGGGCTACGAGCAGTACTTC
TRBV18	TRBJ2-3	-	CASSSPTGHSTDTQYF	TGTGCCAGCTCATCGCCGACAGGACATAGCACAGATACGCAGTATTTT
TRBV25-1	TRBJ2-1	-	CASSDINAGWEQFF	TGTGCCAGCAGTGACATAAACGCGGGTTGGGAGCAGTTCTTC
TRBV18	TRBJ2-7	-	CASSLGPPVTFYEQYF	TGTGCCAGCTCCCTGGGCCCTCCGGTGACCTTCTACGAGCAGTACTTC
TRBV28	TRBJ1-1	TRBD1	CASSLIDRGRETEAFF	TGTGCCAGCAGTTTAATTGACAGGGGAAGAGAAACTGAAGCTTTCTTT
TRBV10-3	TRBJ1-5	TRBD1	CATTGDPNQPQHF	TGTGCCACCACAGGGGACCCGAATCAGCCCCAGCATTTT
TRBV28	TRBJ2-1	-	CATSSGGKPPNEQFF	TGTGCCACCTCCTCGGGCGGGAAGCCCCCCAATGAGCAGTTCTTC